This T cell receptor (beta chain) comes out of a study of post-analysis software for immune sequencing data. Study outcomes and limitations: Normalized Chao1 diversity was significantly reduced in patients versus controls.

cDNA libraries of TCR beta carried unique molecular identifiers. TCRdb itself ran the PCR reads through MiXCR, one entry per CDR3 protein. The sample holds hundreds of thousands of distinct CDR3 sequences; approximately 30% are singletons and the top ten take 0.56%. This clonotype appeared many times. Its specificity is unknown. This clonotype originated in a girl between 5 and 17 years old with multiple sclerosis. Sequencing was done on a sample of blood.

The CDR3 DNA reads as TGCAGCGTTGAAGAGGGTCTGGAGACCCAGTACTTC. It translates to CSVEEGLETQYF. The chain recombines TRBV29-1 with TRBJ2-5; D is ambiguous. V was pared by 0 bases and J by 5 bases, with 7 bases between. Germline V gene data show CDR1 as SQVTM and CDR2 as ANQGSEA. The CDR3 contains 12 residues.